This TCR beta chain was recorded in a study of T cell responses to AZD1222 COVID-19 vaccine. The study, taken as a whole, reports: Just a handful of people given AZD1222 tested seropositive at baseline.

Clones were sequenced by immunoSEQ multiplex PCR, and TCRdb holds only the in-frame ones, with some missing. Seen here are around 160,000 clones, 82% observed once, and the top ten hold around 4.1%. V was shortened by 4 bases and J by 7 bases, with 14 bases between the two germline ends. The CDR3 consists of 14 residues. The germline gives CDR1 LGHDT, CDR2 YNNKEL (reference sequence). As for this clone: Its antigen is as yet unknown.

This sequence was found in an adult in good health. Sequenced here: peripheral blood, sampled on day 0 of MenACWY control vaccination. The chain carries TRBV3-1 (or the pseudogene TRBV3-2) and TRBJ1-5; D remains unclear. The CDR3 protein is CASSRSGLGQPQHF. The CDR3 coding sequence is TGTGCCAGCAGCCGGTCGGGGTTAGGGCAGCCCCAGCATTTT.